This T cell receptor (beta chain) was sequenced for a study of cytomegalovirus exposure and HLA in healthy donors. Broader study findings: Later analysis indicated greater clonal expansion among HLA-associated TCR beta chains than among equally common other chains.

13 Jbeta primers and 60 Vbeta primers were used for the PCR. Using immunoSEQ multiplex PCR, the repertoire was profiled, and TCRdb retains in-frame clones only, with some absent. Among approximately 97,000 clones, under 90% were seen once, and the ten largest hold roughly 4%. The CDR3 spans 14 residues. Per germline, CDR1 LGHNA and CDR2 YSLEER. V was trimmed by 5 bases and J by 1 base, leaving 11 bases between them. Details on this clone: Its antigen is undetermined.

The sequence came from a woman aged 65 to 85 in good health and CMV-seropositive. The sequenced sample consisted of PBMCs. The chain combines TRBV4-3 with TRBJ2-5; TRBD1 might be the D (5 bases). In DNA form, the CDR3 reads TGCGCCAGCAGCTACCAGGGTTCCCAAGAGACCCAGTACTTC. It is translated as CASSYQGSQETQYF.